A single sample is the source of the 21 T cell receptor beta chains below, sequenced in a study of T cell responses to AZD1222 COVID-19 vaccine. Clones were read by immunoSEQ multiplex PCR, and TCRdb kept only the in-frame ones, dropping some. This sample carries some 180,000 clones, roughly 89% of them seen once, and the ten largest clones take roughly 1.1%. The sample consisted of peripheral blood, taken 28 days after the second AZD1222 dose. Every receptor here comes from an adult who received the AZD1222 COVID-19 vaccine.

This clone was counted a single time. This rearrangement joins TRBV19 to TRBJ2-1; D might be TRBD1 or TRBD2, each matching 5 bases. The CDR3 spans 15 residues. V was pared by 4 bases and J by 3 bases, with 13 bases between. Germline CDR1 is LNHDA and CDR2 is SQIVND (reference sequence). CDR3 loop: CASSNSGTDYNEQFF. Written as DNA, the CDR3 is TGTGCCAGTAGTAATTCCGGGACCGACTACAATGAGCAGTTCTTC.

The chain links TRBV4-1 to TRBJ1-1; 7 nucleotides agree with TRBD1. This CDR3 is built from 16 residues. Germline trimming cut 6 bases from V and 1 base from J; bases unmatched to any gene: 11. Germline V lookup: CDR1 MGHRA, CDR2 YSYEKL. CDR3 protein: CASRRSMDRQNTEAFF. The CDR3 nucleotides read TGCGCCAGCAGGCGTTCGATGGACAGGCAGAACACTGAAGCTTTCTTT.

The rearrangement joins TRBV3-1 (or the pseudogene TRBV3-2) to TRBJ1-1; 9 nucleotides match TRBD1. V lost 1 base, J lost 3 bases, and 6 bases stayed unmatched. Germline-derived CDR1 and CDR2 are LGHDT and YNNKEL (reference sequence). The CDR3 has 16 amino acids. This CDR3 is CASSQALQGADTEAFF. As DNA, the CDR3 is TGTGCCAGCAGCCAAGCATTACAGGGGGCGGACACTGAAGCTTTCTTT.

This chain links TRBV29-1 with TRBJ1-3; no definite D call. Deletions cut 5 bases from V and 2 bases from J, with 7 bases between. Germline lookup yields CDR1 SQVTM and CDR2 ANQGSEA. The CDR3 is made up of 12 amino acids. The CDR3 DNA sequence: TGCAGCGTTCGTCAGACTGGAAACACCATATATTTT. Translation: CSVRQTGNTIYF.

V gene TRBV6-5 combines with J gene TRBJ2-3, with 9 nucleotides matching TRBD2. Germline CDR1 MNHEY, CDR2 SVGAGI. This CDR3 has 16 amino acids. V was clipped by 3 bases and J by 6 bases; unmatched bases: 10. CDR3 nucleotides: TGTGCCAGCAGTTATTACGGCGGGGGGGCCAGTGATACGCAGTATTTT. It is translated as CASSYYGGGASDTQYF.

The CDR3 DNA follows: TGTGCCAGTTTGGTCATACAGGAATCTGGCTCTGGGGCCAACGTCCTGACTTTC. Protein: CASLVIQESGSGANVLTF. The chain links TRBV19 to TRBJ2-6; the D gene is possibly TRBD1 (5 bases). The CDR3 length is 18 residues. Trimming took 8 bases from V and 0 from J, leaving 20 bases between them. Germline V CDR1 and CDR2: LNHDA, SQIVND (reference sequence).

The chain carries TRBV5-1 and TRBJ2-7; a weak D match, TRBD2 (6 bases). Between the trimmed V and J ends, which lost 3 bases and 5 bases, there was a span of 18 bases. CDR3 length equals 15 residues. CDR1 is SGHRS, CDR2 YFSETQ, per germline. The CDR3 nucleotides are TGCGCCAGCAGCTGGGGGGAGAGCGAACGGGACGAGCAGTACTTC. Protein sequence: CASSWGESERDEQYF. Looking up the rest from reference TRBV5-1 and TRBJ2-7 gives the full variable domain: KAGVTQTPRYLIKTRGQQVTLSCSPISGHRSVSWYQQTPGQGLQFLFEYFSETQRNKGNFPGRFSGRQFSNSRSEMNVSTLELGDSALYLCASSWGESERDEQYFGPGTRLTVT.

V usage is TRBV18 and J usage is TRBJ2-7, with 9 bases fitting TRBD1. Germline CDR1 reads KGHSH; CDR2 reads LQKENI. This CDR3 has 14 residues. J lost 7 bases, V lost 3 bases, and 7 bases had no gene match. The CDR3 reads CASSPGRQGGEQYF. The CDR3 DNA is TGTGCCAGCTCACCGGGGAGACAGGGGGGAGAGCAGTACTTC. Supplemented by reference TRBV18 and TRBJ2-7, the full variable domain reads NAGVMQNPRHLVRRRGQEARLRCSPMKGHSHVYWYRQLPEEGLKFMVYLQKENIIDESGMPKERFSAEFPKEGPSILRIQQVVRGDSAAYFCASSPGRQGGEQYFGPGTRLTVT.

This chain links TRBV6-1 with TRBJ1-1; 8 bases line up with TRBD1. Germline CDR1 and CDR2: MNHNS and SASEGT. With 3 bases clipped from V and 11 bases from J, the junction kept 8 bases outside the gene matches. The CDR3 consists of 13 residues. CDR3 sequence: CASSEDRAPKAFF. The CDR3 nucleotides read TGTGCCAGCAGTGAGGACAGGGCCCCCAAGGCTTTCTTT.

V usage is TRBV12-3 or TRBV12-4 and J usage is TRBJ1-1; a weak D match, TRBD1 (5 bases). Between the trimmed V and J ends, which lost 8 bases and 3 bases, there was a span of 13 bases. This CDR3 spans 13 amino acids. DNA for the CDR3: TGTGCCAGCCGCTCGCGGGGGGACACTGAAGCTTTCTTT. Its protein product is CASRSRGDTEAFF.

The chain employs TRBV19 and TRBJ1-6; D remains ambiguous. The CDR3 consists of 16 residues. Germline assignment: CDR1 LNHDA and CDR2 SQIVND (reference sequence). V lost 6 bases to trimming and J lost 0 bases, with 12 bases between them. As DNA, the CDR3 is TGTGCCAGTAGAAGTCTCCTGAGCTCCTATAATTCACCCCTCCACTTT. Amino acid sequence: CASRSLLSSYNSPLHF.

J is TRBJ1-1 and V is TRBV7-9; D is unclear. V was pared by 0 bases and J by 7 bases, with 6 bases between. CDR1 and CDR2 from the germline V gene are SEHNR and FQNEAQ (reference sequence). This CDR3 contains 12 residues. CDR3 protein: CASSLADVEAFF. CDR3 nucleotides: TGTGCCAGCAGCTTAGCTGATGTTGAAGCTTTCTTT.

The V gene is TRBV2, the J gene TRBJ2-1; 11 bases match TRBD2. V was pared by 6 bases and J by 15 bases, with 10 bases of the junction left unmatched. Germline V gives CDR1 SNHLY, CDR2 FYNNEI. This CDR3 is 13 amino acids long. CDR3 protein: CASSPTPSGGPFF. The CDR3 bases are TGTGCCAGCAGCCCTACTCCTAGCGGGGGGCCGTTCTTC.

V usage is TRBV2 and J usage is TRBJ1-1; unclear D gene. This CDR3 is built from 15 residues. Trimming stripped 0 bases from V and 5 bases from J, with 13 bases between. Germline CDR1 is SNHLY and CDR2 is FYNNEI. The CDR3 sequence is CASSEANVVRTEAFF. CDR3 coding DNA: TGTGCCAGCAGTGAAGCAAACGTGGTAAGGACTGAAGCTTTCTTT.

V is TRBV6-2 or TRBV6-3 and J is TRBJ1-5; 8 nucleotides match TRBD1. Germline lookup yields CDR1 MNHEY and CDR2 SVGEGT. V shed 2 bases, J shed 6 bases, and the junction held 12 bases outside the gene matches. The CDR3 extends over 17 amino acids. The CDR3 DNA sequence: TGTGCCAGCAGTTACCCTCGGACAGGGTTTAGGAGTCAGCCCCAGCATTTT. Its protein is CASSYPRTGFRSQPQHF.

V gene TRBV6-5 combines with J gene TRBJ1-6, with 9 positions matching TRBD1. The CDR3 extends over 14 amino acids. Germline-derived CDR1 and CDR2 are MNHEY and SVGAGI. Unmatched junction bases numbered 6, after V lost 6 bases and J lost 9 bases. The CDR3 coding sequence is TGTGCCAGCAGGCCGGGACAGGGACGTTCACCCCTCCACTTT. Translating gives CASRPGQGRSPLHF.

V usage is TRBV2 and J usage is TRBJ2-3; D perhaps matches TRBD2 (6 bases). V gave up 7 bases and J gave up 2 bases, with 10 bases separating them. This CDR3 is 13 amino acids long. From germline, CDR1 is SNHLY and CDR2 FYNNEI. CDR3 region: CASIGGDTDTQYF. The CDR3 nucleotides are TGTGCCAGCATCGGCGGGGACACAGATACGCAGTATTTT.

This clone has just a few counts. V is TRBV6-5 and J is TRBJ2-1; D call uncertain. Trimming took off 6 bases at V and 0 bases at J, with 6 bases between the two ends. The CDR3 has 13 residues. CDR1 MNHEY and CDR2 SVGAGI come from the germline V gene. In nucleotides, the CDR3 is TGTGCCAGCAGATTCGGCTCCTACAATGAGCAGTTCTTC. It codes for CASRFGSYNEQFF.

There are a few counts of this clone. The chain joins TRBV9 to TRBJ1-2, with 8 bases that match TRBD1. J gave up 0 bases and V 2 bases, and 6 bases lay outside the gene matches. CDR1 SGDLS and CDR2 YYNGEE come from the germline V gene. CDR3 length: 16 residues. CDR3 coding DNA: TGTGCCAGCAGCGTCCCCGCAGGGGGCCCTAACTATGGCTACACCTTC. Amino acid sequence: CASSVPAGGPNYGYTF.

The chain recombines TRBV5-5 with TRBJ2-1; a possible D gene is TRBD2 (7 bases). Trimming left V 2 bases short and J 8 bases short, with 20 bases between. There are 16 residues in the CDR3. Germline CDR1 reads SGHKS; CDR2 reads YYEKEE (reference sequence). CDR3 sequence reads: CASSFEAGAVEDEQFF. The CDR3 DNA follows: TGTGCCAGCAGCTTCGAGGCGGGGGCCGTGGAGGATGAGCAGTTCTTC. Looking up the rest from reference TRBV5-5 and TRBJ2-1 gives the full variable domain: DAGVTQSPTHLIKTRGQQVTLRCSPISGHKSVSWYQQVLGQGPQFIFQYYEKEERGRGNFPDRFSARQFPNYSSELNVNALLLGDSALYLCASSFEAGAVEDEQFFGPGTRLTVL.

The chain joins TRBV11-2 to TRBJ2-7, with D tentatively TRBD1 (5 bases). Germline-derived CDR1 and CDR2 are SGHAT and FQNNGV. CDR3 length: 12 residues. The V end lost 2 bases, the J end lost 3 bases, and 5 bases lay between the germline ends. The CDR3 loop is CASSLRGYEQYF. The CDR3 DNA follows: TGTGCCAGCAGCTTAAGGGGCTACGAGCAGTACTTC.